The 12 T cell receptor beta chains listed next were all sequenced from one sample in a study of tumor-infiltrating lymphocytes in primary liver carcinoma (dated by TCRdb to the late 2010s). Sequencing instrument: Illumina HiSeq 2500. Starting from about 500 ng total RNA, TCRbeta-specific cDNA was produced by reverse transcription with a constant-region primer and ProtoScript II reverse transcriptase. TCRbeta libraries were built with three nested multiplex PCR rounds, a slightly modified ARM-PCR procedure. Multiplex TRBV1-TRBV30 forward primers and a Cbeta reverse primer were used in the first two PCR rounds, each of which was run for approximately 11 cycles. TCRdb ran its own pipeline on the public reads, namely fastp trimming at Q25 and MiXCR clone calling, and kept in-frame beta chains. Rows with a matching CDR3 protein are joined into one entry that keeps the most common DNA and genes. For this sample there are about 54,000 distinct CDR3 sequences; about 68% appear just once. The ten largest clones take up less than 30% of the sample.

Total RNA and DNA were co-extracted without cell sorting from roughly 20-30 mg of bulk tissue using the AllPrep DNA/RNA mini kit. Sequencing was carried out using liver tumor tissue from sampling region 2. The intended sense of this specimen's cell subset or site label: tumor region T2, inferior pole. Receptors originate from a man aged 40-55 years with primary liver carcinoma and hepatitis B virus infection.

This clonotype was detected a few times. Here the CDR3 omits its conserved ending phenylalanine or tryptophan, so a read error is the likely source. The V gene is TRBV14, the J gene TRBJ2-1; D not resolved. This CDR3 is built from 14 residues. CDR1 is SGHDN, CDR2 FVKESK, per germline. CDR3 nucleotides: TGTGCCAGCTGCCAAGATCACTACTACAATGAGCAGTTCCTC. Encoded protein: CASCQDHYYNEQFL.

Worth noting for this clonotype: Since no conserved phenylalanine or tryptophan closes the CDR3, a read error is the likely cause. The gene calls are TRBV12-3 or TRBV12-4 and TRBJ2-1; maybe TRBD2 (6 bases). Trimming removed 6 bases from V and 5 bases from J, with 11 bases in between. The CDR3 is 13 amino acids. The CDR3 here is CASSWRADNEQFS. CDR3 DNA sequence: TGTGCCAGCAGCTGGAGGGCGGACAATGAGCAGTTCTCC.

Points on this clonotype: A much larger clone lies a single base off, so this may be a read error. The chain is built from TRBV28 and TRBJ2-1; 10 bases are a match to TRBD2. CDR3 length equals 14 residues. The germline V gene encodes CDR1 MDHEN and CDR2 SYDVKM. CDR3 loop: CVSSLGLARGEQFF. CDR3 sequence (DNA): TGTGTCAGCAGTTTGGGACTAGCGAGAGGTGAGCAGTTCTTC.

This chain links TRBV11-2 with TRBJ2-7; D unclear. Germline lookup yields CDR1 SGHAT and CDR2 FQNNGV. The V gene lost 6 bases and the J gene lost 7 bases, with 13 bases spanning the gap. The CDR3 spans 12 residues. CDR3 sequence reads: CASRSRGREQYF. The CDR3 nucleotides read TGTGCCAGCAGATCCCGAGGACGGGAGCAGTACTTC.

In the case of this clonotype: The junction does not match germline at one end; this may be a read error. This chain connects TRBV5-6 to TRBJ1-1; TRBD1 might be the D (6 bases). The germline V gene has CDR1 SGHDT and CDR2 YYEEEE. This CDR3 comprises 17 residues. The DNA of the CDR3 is TGTGCAAGCAGCTTGGATAGTACGAGAAGGGGGGCCACTGAAGCTCTCTTT. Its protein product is CASSLDSTRRGATEALF.

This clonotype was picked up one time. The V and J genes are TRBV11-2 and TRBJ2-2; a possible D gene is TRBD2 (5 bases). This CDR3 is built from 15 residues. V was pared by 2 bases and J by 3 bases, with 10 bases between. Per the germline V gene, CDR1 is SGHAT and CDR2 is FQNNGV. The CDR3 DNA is TGTGCCAGCAGCTTATTCAGAGCGGACACCGGGGAGCTGTTTTTT. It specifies CASSLFRADTGELFF.

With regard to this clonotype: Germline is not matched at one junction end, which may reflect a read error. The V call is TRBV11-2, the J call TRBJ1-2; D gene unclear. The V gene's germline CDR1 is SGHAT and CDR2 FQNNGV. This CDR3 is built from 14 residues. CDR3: CDSRERAITYGYTF. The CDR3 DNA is TGTGACAGCAGAGAGAGGGCCATCACCTATGGCTACACCTTC.

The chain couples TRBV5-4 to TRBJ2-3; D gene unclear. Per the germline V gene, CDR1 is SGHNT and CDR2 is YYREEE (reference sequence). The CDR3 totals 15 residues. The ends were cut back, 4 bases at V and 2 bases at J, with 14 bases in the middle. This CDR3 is CASSGEAGNTDTQYF. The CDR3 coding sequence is TGTGCCAGCAGCGGTGAAGCCGGAAACACAGATACGCAGTATTTT.

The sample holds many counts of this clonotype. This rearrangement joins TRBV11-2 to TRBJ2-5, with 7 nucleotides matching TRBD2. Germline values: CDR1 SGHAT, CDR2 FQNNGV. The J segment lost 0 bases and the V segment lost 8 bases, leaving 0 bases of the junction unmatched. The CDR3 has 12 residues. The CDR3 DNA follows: TGTGCCAGCGGGGGGGACCAAGAGACCCAGTACTTC. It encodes CASGGDQETQYF.

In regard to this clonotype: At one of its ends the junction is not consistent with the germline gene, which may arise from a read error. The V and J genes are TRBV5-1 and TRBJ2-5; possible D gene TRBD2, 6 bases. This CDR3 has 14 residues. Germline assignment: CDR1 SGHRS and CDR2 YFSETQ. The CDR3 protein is CDSSLVGGDETQCF. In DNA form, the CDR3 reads TGCGACAGCAGCTTGGTCGGCGGGGACGAGACCCAGTGCTTC.

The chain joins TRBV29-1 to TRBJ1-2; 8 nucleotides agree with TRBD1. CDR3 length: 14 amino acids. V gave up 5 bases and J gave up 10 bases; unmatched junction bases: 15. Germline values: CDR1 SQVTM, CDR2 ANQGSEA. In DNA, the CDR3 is TGCAGCGTTACCCGGACAGGGCTCGATGCTGACTACACCTTC. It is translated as CSVTRTGLDADYTF.

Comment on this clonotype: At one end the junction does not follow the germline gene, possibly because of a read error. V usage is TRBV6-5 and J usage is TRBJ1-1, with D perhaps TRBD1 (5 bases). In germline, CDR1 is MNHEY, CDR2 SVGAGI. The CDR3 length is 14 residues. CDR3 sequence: CTSSYGGSNTDAFF. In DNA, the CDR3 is TGTACCAGCAGTTACGGGGGTAGTAACACTGATGCTTTCTTT.